This record concerns one T cell receptor beta chain sequence. Library preparation (for TCRbeta) was performed with unique molecular identifiers. TCRdb called the PCR reads again in MiXCR, with one record for every CDR3 protein. The data contain approximately 1,000,000 distinct CDR3 sequences, about 29% of them singletons. The CDR3 runs 16 residues. J was trimmed by 2 bases and V by 0 bases; bases with no gene match: 4. CDR1 is LGHNA and CDR2 is YNFKEQ in the germline V gene. The source of the sample is a study of T-cell reconstitution after alpha-beta-depleted transplantation in children. This TCR was sampled from a boy under three years old who had a stem cell transplant for SCID, so the T cells may come from the graft donor. This material consisted of PBMCs, mostly from graft donor cells, taken 360 days after TCRalphabeta/CD19-depleted stem cell transplant. The chain uses TRBV4-2 and TRBJ2-1, with 7 bases matching TRBD1. The CDR3 is CASSQDLRGPYNEQFF. The CDR3 DNA follows: TGTGCCAGCAGCCAAGATTTGAGGGGGCCCTACAATGAGCAGTTCTTC.